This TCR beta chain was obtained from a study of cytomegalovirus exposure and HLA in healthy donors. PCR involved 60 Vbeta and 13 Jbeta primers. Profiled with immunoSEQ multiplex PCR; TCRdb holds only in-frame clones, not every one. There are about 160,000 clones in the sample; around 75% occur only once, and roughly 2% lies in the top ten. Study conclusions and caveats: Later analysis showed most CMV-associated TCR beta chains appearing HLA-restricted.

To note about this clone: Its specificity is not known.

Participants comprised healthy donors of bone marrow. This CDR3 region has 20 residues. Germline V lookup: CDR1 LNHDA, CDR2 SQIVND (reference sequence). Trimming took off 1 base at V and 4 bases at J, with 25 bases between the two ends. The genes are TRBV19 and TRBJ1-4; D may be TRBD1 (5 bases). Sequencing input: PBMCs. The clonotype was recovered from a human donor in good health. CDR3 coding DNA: TGTGCCAGTAGTATAGTTTGGGAGTTCGAGGGCCGGAGGGGTAATGAAAAACTGTTTTTT. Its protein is CASSIVWEFEGRRGNEKLFF. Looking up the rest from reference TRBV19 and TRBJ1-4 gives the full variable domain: DGGITQSPKYLFRKEGQNVTLSCEQNLNHDAMYWYRQDPGQGLRLIYYSQIVNDFQKGDIAEGYSVSREKKESFPLTVTSAQKNPTAFYLCASSIVWEFEGRRGNEKLFFGSGTQLSVL.